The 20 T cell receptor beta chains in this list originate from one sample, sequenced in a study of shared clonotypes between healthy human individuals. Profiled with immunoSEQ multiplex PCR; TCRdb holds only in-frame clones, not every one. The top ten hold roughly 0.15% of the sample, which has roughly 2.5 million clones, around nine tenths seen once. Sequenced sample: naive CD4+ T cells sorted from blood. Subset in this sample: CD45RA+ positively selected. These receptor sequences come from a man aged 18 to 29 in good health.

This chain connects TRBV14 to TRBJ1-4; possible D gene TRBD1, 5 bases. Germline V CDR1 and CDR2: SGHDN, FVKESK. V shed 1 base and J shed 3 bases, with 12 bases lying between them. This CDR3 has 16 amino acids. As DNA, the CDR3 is TGTGCCAGCAGCCAAGGCCGGGACGGTGCTAATGAAAAACTGTTTTTT. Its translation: CASSQGRDGANEKLFF.

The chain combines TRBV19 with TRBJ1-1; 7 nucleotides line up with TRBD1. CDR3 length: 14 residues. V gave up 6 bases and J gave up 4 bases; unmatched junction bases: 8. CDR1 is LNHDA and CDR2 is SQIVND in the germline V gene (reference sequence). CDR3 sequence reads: CASRTGQGVTEAFF. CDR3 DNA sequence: TGTGCCAGTAGGACGGGTCAGGGGGTCACTGAAGCTTTCTTT. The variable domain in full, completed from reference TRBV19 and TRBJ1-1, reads DGGITQSPKYLFRKEGQNVTLSCEQNLNHDAMYWYRQDPGQGLRLIYYSQIVNDFQKGDIAEGYSVSREKKESFPLTVTSAQKNPTAFYLCASRTGQGVTEAFFGQGTRLTVV.

CDR3 region: CASSGQQGLANEQYF. In nucleotides, the CDR3 is TGCGCCAGCAGCGGGCAACAGGGTTTAGCCAACGAGCAGTACTTC. The V gene is TRBV5-1, the J gene TRBJ2-7; possibly TRBD1 for D (6 bases). Germline CDR1 SGHRS, CDR2 YFSETQ. V dropped 4 bases and J dropped 5 bases, with 19 bases sitting between them. CDR3 length: 15 residues.

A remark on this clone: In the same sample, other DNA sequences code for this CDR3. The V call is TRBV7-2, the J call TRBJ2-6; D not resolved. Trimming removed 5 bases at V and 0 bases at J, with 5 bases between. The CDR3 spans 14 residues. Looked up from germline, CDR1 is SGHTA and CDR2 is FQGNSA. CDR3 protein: CASSPPSGANVLTF. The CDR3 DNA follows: TGTGCCAGCAGCCCGCCCTCTGGGGCCAACGTCCTGACTTTC.

The CDR3 loop reads CAWRHKGQGPWSSYEQYF. DNA of the CDR3: TGTGCCTGGAGGCACAAGGGACAGGGACCTTGGAGCTCCTACGAGCAGTACTTC. This rearrangement joins TRBV30 to TRBJ2-7, with 9 bases fitting TRBD1. From germline, CDR1 is GTSNPN and CDR2 SVGIG (reference sequence). The CDR3 sequence is 18 residues long. Trimming took 3 bases from V and 0 from J; bases not matched to a gene: 15.

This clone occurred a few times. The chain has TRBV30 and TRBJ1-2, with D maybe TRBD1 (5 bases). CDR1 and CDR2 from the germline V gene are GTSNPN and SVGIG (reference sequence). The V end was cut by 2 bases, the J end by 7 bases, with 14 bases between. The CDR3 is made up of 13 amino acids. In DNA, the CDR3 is TGTGCCTGGAGTAGTCTGGGGGATAGTGGCTACACCTTC. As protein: CAWSSLGDSGYTF. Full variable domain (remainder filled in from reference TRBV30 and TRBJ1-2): SQTIHQWPATLVQPVGSPLSLECTVEGTSNPNLYWYRQAAGRGLQLLFYSVGIGQISSEVPQNLSASRPQDRQFILSSKKLLLSDSGFYLCAWSSLGDSGYTFGSGTRLTVV.

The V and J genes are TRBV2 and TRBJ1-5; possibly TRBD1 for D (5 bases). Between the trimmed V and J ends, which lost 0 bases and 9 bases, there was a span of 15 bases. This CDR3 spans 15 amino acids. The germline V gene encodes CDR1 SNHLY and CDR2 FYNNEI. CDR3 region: CASSEAGTGIRPQHF. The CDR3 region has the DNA TGTGCCAGCAGTGAAGCGGGGACGGGGATTCGGCCCCAGCATTTT. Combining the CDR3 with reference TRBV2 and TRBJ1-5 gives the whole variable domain EPEVTQTPSHQVTQMGQEVILRCVPISNHLYFYWYRQILGQKVEFLVSFYNNEISEKSEIFDDQFSVERPDGSNFTLKIRSTKLEDSAMYFCASSEAGTGIRPQHFGDGTRLSIL.

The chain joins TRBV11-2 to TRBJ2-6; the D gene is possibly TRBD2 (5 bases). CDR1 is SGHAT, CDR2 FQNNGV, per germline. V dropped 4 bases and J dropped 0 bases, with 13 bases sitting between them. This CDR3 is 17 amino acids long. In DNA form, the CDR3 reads TGTGCCAGCAGCTCCCAGAGAGGGAGCTCTGGGGCCAACGTCCTGACTTTC. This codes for CASSSQRGSSGANVLTF.

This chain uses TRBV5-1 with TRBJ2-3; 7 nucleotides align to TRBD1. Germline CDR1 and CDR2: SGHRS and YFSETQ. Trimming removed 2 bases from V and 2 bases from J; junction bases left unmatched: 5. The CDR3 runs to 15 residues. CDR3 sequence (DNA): TGCGCCAGCAGCTTTGGACAGGTGGACACAGATACGCAGTATTTT. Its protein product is CASSFGQVDTDTQYF.

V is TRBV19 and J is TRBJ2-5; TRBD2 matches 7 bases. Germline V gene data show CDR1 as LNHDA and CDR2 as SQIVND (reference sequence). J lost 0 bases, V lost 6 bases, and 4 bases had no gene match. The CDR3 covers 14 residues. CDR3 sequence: CASSGSGYQETQYF. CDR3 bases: TGTGCCAGTAGCGGTAGCGGGTACCAAGAGACCCAGTACTTC. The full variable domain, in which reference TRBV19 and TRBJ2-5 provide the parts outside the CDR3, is DGGITQSPKYLFRKEGQNVTLSCEQNLNHDAMYWYRQDPGQGLRLIYYSQIVNDFQKGDIAEGYSVSREKKESFPLTVTSAQKNPTAFYLCASSGSGYQETQYFGPGTRLLVL.

CDR3 DNA sequence: TGTGCCAGCAGCGTAGACAGGGCCTATGGCTACACCTTC. Encoded protein: CASSVDRAYGYTF. The chain is built from TRBV9 and TRBJ1-2, with D perhaps matching TRBD1 (6 bases). Trimming stripped 0 bases from V and 4 bases from J, with 7 bases between. Germline V gene sequence: CDR1 SGDLS, CDR2 YYNGEE. The CDR3 totals 13 residues. Based on the CDR3 plus reference TRBV9 and TRBJ1-2, the full variable domain is DSGVTQTPKHLITATGQRVTLRCSPRSGDLSVYWYQQSLDQGLQFLIQYYNGEERAKGNILERFSAQQFPDLHSELNLSSLELGDSALYFCASSVDRAYGYTFGSGTRLTVV.

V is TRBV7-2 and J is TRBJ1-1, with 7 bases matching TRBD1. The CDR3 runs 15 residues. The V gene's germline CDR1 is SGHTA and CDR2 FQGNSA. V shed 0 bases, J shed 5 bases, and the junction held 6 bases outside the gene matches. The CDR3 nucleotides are TGTGCCAGCAGCTTAGCCGGCAGGGGGTATACTGAAGCTTTCTTT. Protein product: CASSLAGRGYTEAFF.

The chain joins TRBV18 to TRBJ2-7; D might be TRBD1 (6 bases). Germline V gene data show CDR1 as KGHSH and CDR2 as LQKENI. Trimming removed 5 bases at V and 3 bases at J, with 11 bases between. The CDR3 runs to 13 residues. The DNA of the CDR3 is TGTGCCAGCTCAGGGGGCAGAGGCTACGAGCAGTACTTC. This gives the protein CASSGGRGYEQYF.

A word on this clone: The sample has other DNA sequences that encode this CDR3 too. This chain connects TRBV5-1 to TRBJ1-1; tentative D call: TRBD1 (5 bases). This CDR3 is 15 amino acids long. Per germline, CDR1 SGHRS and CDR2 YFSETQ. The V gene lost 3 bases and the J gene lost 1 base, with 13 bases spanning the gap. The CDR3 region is CASSSSTGGNTEAFF. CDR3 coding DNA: TGCGCCAGCAGCTCCTCCACGGGGGGGAACACTGAAGCTTTCTTT.

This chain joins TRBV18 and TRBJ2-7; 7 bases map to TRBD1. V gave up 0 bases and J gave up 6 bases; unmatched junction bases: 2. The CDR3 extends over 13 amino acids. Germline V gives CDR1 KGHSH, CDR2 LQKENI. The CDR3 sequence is CASSPPNRGEQYF. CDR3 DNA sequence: TGTGCCAGCTCACCACCCAACAGGGGCGAGCAGTACTTC.

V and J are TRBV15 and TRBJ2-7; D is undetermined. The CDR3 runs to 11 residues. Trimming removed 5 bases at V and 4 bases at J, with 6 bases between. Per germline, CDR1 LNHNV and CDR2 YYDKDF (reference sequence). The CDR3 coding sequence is TGTGCCACCAGCGGCTCATACGAGCAGTACTTC. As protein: CATSGSYEQYF.

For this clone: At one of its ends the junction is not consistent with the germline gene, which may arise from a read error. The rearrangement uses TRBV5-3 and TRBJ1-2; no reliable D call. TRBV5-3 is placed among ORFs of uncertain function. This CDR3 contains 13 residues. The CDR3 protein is CASSLMAVDGYTF. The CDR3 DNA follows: TGTGCCAGCAGCTTGATGGCAGTGGATGGCTACACCTTC.

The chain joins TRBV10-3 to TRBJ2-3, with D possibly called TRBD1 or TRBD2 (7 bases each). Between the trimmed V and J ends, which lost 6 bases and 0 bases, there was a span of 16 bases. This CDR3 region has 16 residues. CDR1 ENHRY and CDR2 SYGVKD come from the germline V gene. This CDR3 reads CAIRGAGQSSTDTQYF. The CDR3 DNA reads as TGTGCCATCAGGGGAGCGGGACAGAGTAGCACAGATACGCAGTATTTT.

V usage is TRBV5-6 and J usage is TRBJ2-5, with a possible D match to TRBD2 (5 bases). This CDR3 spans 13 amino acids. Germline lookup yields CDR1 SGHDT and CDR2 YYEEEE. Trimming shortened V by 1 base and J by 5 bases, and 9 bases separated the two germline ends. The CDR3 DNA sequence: TGTGCCAGCAGCTTGCTAGCCCGGGAGACCCAGTACTTC. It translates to CASSLLARETQYF.

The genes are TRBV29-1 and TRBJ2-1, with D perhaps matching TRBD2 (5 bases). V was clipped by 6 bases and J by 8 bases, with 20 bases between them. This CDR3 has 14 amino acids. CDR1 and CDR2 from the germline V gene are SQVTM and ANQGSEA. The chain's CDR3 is CSVSTLTRVYEQFF. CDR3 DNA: TGCAGCGTCTCCACTCTCACTAGAGTTTATGAGCAGTTCTTC.